This T cell receptor (beta chain) was sequenced during a study of chemoradiotherapy in HPV16-positive cancers. The wider study: A couple of HPV16-positive patients' cells yielded candidate HPV-specific clones and common motifs.

Broader study findings: Only a couple of HPV16-positive patients supplied the functional HPV-specificity definition.

Looked up from germline, CDR1 is MDHEN and CDR2 is SYDVKM. Trimming removed 11 bases at V and 4 bases at J, with 14 bases between. The CDR3 covers 12 residues. This clone has just a few counts. Its antigen is not known. Only in-frame clones appear in the TCRdb table, and some are missing; sequencing was by immunoSEQ multiplex PCR. The top ten clones hold roughly 30% of a sample with some 2,100 clones, approximately 61% of them seen once. The sequencing used tumor tissue, collected from a patient who underwent chemoradiotherapy. The sequence was obtained from a human donor with HPV-associated anogenital cancer. The chain is built from TRBV28 and TRBJ1-2, with D tentatively TRBD1 (5 bases). The CDR3: CASSWGLYGYTF. In DNA form, the CDR3 reads TGTGCCTCTAGCTGGGGCCTCTATGGCTACACCTTC.